A single sample gave rise to the 12 T cell receptor beta chains below, sequenced in a study of beta chain features in type 1 diabetes. General study findings and limits: In every one of the four CD4+ subsets, TCRB CDR3s were moderately but significantly shorter in Type 1 diabetes patients.

Antigens of these TCRs are unknown. Expressed TCRB transcripts were sequenced because the isolated RNA had all been reverse transcribed beforehand. Clones were sequenced by immunoSEQ multiplex PCR, and TCRdb holds only the in-frame ones, with some missing. The repertoire holds 550,000 to 850,000 clones, with roughly 12% as singletons. Sequenced sample: naive CD4+ T cells from blood. These receptor sequences come from a man aged 18 to 29 with type 1 diabetes.

The rearrangement joins TRBV29-1 to TRBJ1-1, with TRBD1 matching 10 bases. After removal of 4 bases from V and 7 bases from J, the junction contained 9 bases not matched to a gene. Germline V gene data show CDR1 as SQVTM and CDR2 as ANQGSEA. The CDR3 has 14 residues. CDR3 residues: CSVGVDRGRFEAFF. CDR3 DNA: TGCAGCGTTGGCGTAGACAGGGGGCGATTTGAAGCTTTCTTT.

This clone was seen more than once but under ten times. This chain connects TRBV10-3 to TRBJ1-6; D unclear. The CDR3 runs to 16 residues. CDR1 and CDR2 (germline): ENHRY, SYGVKD. Trimming removed 3 bases at V and 5 bases at J, with 14 bases between. The CDR3 reads CAISEWTTRDNSPLHF. DNA of the CDR3: TGTGCCATCAGTGAATGGACGACCCGAGATAATTCACCCCTCCACTTT.

This clone was picked up a small number of times. The rearrangement links TRBV13 to TRBJ2-2; no clear D gene. V was pared by 8 bases and J by 2 bases, with 9 bases between. Looked up from germline, CDR1 is PRHDT and CDR2 is FYEKMQ (reference sequence). This CDR3 is 13 amino acids long. Here the CDR3 DNA reads TGTGCCAGCCTGAGAGCCAACACCGGGGAGCTGTTTTTT. Translation gives CASLRANTGELFF.

This clone was counted only a few times. The rearrangement joins TRBV6-5 to TRBJ1-1, with 7 nucleotides matching TRBD1. The CDR3 contains 14 residues. V shed 6 bases, J shed 3 bases, and the junction held 7 bases outside the gene matches. The germline gives CDR1 MNHEY, CDR2 SVGAGI. The chain's CDR3 is CASRSTGMDTEAFF. Written as DNA, the CDR3 is TGTGCCAGCAGATCGACAGGGATGGACACTGAAGCTTTCTTT.

This clone turned up a few times. The rearrangement uses TRBV14 and TRBJ1-2, with D possibly being TRBD1 (6 bases). This CDR3 contains 16 residues. Trimming took off 1 base at V and 7 bases at J, with 19 bases between the two ends. Germline V lookup: CDR1 SGHDN, CDR2 FVKESK. CDR3 sequence: CASSQGDRWEGSGYTF. The CDR3 DNA reads TGTGCCAGCAGCCAAGGAGACAGGTGGGAAGGCTCTGGCTACACCTTC.

This clone was recorded only once. This chain connects TRBV2 to TRBJ1-5, with a weak D call TRBD1 (6 bases). The V and J ends lost 6 bases and 3 bases respectively, with 15 bases between them. Germline loops: CDR1 SNHLY, CDR2 FYNNEI. The CDR3 contains 15 residues. The CDR3 DNA sequence: TGTGCCAGCAGGAAGCAGGGGACACCCAATCAGCCCCAGCATTTT. Amino acids: CASRKQGTPNQPQHF.

This clone has only a few counts. The rearrangement uses TRBV18 and TRBJ2-1; D may be TRBD1 or TRBD2 (5 bases each). This CDR3 comprises 19 residues. V was cut by 6 bases and J by 0 bases, with 24 bases left in between. Germline V gene data show CDR1 as KGHSH and CDR2 as LQKENI. CDR3 nucleotides: TGTGCCAGCTCCCTAAAATTCGGGGACCGGGCCCGCTCCTACAATGAGCAGTTCTTC. Its protein is CASSLKFGDRARSYNEQFF.

The chain has TRBV4-2 and TRBJ2-7; 8 bases are a match to TRBD2. From germline, CDR1 is LGHNA and CDR2 YNFKEQ. This CDR3 region has 17 residues. J gave up 1 base and V 0 bases, and 8 bases lay outside the gene matches. The CDR3 DNA is TGTGCCAGCAGCCAAGATTGGGGTAGCGGGGAGTCCTACGAGCAGTACTTC. Its protein product is CASSQDWGSGESYEQYF.

A few counts support this clone. The chain recombines TRBV2 with TRBJ1-1, with 7 bases aligning to TRBD1. Germline V lookup: CDR1 SNHLY, CDR2 FYNNEI. The CDR3 runs 16 residues. V was pared by 4 bases and J by 1 base, with 9 bases of the junction left unmatched. The CDR3 region is CASSGGTGQANTEAFF. The CDR3 DNA is TGTGCCAGCAGTGGTGGGACCGGACAGGCGAACACTGAAGCTTTCTTT.

In its sample, this clone was seen a few times. CDR3 amino acids: CASSRQGSNTGELFF. As DNA, the CDR3 is TGTGCCAGCAGCCGACAGGGGTCCAACACCGGGGAGCTGTTTTTT. This chain links TRBV14 with TRBJ2-2; 8 bases are a match to TRBD1. The CDR3 covers 15 residues. V was clipped by 4 bases and J by 2 bases; unmatched bases: 3. CDR1 is SGHDN and CDR2 is FVKESK in the germline V gene.

This clone was recorded a few times. As DNA, the CDR3 is TGTGCCAGCAGCCAGGGAGGGACCGCCTCTGGAAACACCATATATTTT. Amino acid sequence: CASSQGGTASGNTIYF. This chain connects TRBV5-4 to TRBJ1-3; TRBD1 is a possible D gene (5 bases). Germline V gives CDR1 SGHNT, CDR2 YYREEE (reference sequence). The CDR3 extends over 16 amino acids. V lost 4 bases, J lost 0 bases, and 14 bases lay in between.

In this sample, this clone turned up a few times. Here the CDR3 DNA reads TGTGCCAGCAGTGTATTACAGGGGGCGGGGGAGACCCAGTACTTC. Amino acid sequence: CASSVLQGAGETQYF. The V and J genes are TRBV2 and TRBJ2-5; 9 bases map to TRBD1. The germline gives CDR1 SNHLY, CDR2 FYNNEI. This CDR3 has 15 amino acids. The junction had 8 bases not matched to a gene; V was cut back by 4 bases and J by 5 bases. The full variable domain, completed using reference TRBV2 and TRBJ2-5, is EPEVTQTPSHQVTQMGQEVILRCVPISNHLYFYWYRQILGQKVEFLVSFYNNEISEKSEIFDDQFSVERPDGSNFTLKIRSTKLEDSAMYFCASSVLQGAGETQYFGPGTRLLVL.